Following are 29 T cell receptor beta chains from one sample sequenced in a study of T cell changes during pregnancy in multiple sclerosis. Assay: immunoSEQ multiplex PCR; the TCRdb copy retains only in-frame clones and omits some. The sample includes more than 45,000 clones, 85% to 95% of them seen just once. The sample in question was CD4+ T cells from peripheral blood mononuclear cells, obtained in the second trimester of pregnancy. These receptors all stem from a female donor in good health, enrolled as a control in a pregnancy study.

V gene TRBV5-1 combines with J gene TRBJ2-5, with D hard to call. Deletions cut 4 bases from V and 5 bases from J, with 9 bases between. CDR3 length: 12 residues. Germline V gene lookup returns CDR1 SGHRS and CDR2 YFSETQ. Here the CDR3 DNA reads TGCGCCAGCAGCGGCGCCAGGGAGACCCAGTACTTC. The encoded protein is CASSGARETQYF.

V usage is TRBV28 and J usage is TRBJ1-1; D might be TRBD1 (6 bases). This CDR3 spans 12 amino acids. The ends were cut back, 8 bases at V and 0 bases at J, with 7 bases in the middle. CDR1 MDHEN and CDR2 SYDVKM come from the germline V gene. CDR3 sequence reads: CASGQLNTEAFF. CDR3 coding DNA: TGTGCCAGCGGACAGCTGAACACTGAAGCTTTCTTT.

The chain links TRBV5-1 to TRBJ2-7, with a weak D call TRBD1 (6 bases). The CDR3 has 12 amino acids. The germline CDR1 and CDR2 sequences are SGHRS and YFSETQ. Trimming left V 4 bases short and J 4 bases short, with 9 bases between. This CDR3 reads CASSPDSYEQYF. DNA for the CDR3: TGCGCCAGCAGCCCGGACAGTTACGAGCAGTACTTC.

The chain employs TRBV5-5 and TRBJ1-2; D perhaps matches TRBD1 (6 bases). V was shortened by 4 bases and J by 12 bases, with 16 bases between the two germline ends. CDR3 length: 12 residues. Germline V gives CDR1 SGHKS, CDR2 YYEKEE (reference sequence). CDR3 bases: TGTGCCAGCAGCCTCCGGGGGGGGGCGGACACCTTC. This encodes CASSLRGGADTF. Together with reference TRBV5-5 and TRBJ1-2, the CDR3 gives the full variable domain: DAGVTQSPTHLIKTRGQQVTLRCSPISGHKSVSWYQQVLGQGPQFIFQYYEKEERGRGNFPDRFSARQFPNYSSELNVNALLLGDSALYLCASSLRGGADTFGSGTRLTVV.

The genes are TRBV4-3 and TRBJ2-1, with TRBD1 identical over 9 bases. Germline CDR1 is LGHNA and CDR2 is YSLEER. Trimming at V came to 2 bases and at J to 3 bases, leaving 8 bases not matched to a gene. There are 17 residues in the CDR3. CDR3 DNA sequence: TGCGCCAGCAGCCAAAACGCACAGGGGGCGAACTACAATGAGCAGTTCTTC. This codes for CASSQNAQGANYNEQFF.

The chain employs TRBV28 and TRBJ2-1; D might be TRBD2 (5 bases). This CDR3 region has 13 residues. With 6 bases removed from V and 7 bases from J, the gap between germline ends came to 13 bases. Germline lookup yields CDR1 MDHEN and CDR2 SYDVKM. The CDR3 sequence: CASSAGLRNEQFF. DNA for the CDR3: TGTGCCAGCAGCGCGGGTTTGAGGAATGAGCAGTTCTTC.

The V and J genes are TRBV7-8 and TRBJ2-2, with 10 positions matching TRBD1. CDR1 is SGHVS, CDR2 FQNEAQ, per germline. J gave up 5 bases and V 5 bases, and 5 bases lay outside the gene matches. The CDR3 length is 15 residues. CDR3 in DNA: TGTGCCAGCAGCCTCGGACAGGGGGGGACCGGGGAGCTGTTTTTT. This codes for CASSLGQGGTGELFF.

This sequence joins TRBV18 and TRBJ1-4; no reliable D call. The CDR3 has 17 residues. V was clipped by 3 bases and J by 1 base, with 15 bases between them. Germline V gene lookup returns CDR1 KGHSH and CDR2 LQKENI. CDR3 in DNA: TGTGCCAGCTCACCGGGAGTCCCAGCGTTAACTAATGAAAAACTGTTTTTT. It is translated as CASSPGVPALTNEKLFF.

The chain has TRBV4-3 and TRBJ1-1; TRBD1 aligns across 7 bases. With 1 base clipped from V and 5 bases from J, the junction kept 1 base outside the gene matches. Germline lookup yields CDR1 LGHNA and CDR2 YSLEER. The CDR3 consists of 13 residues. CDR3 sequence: CASSQVRGTEAFF. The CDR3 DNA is TGCGCCAGCAGCCAAGTCAGGGGGACTGAAGCTTTCTTT.

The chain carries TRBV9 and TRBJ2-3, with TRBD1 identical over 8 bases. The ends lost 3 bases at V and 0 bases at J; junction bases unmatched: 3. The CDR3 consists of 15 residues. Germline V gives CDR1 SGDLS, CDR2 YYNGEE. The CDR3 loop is CASSGGQGSTDTQYF. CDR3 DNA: TGTGCCAGCAGCGGCGGACAGGGTAGCACAGATACGCAGTATTTT.

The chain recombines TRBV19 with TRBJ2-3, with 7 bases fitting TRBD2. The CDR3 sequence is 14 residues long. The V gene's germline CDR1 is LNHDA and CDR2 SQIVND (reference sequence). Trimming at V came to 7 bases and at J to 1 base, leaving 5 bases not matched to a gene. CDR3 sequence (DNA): TGTGCCAGTAAGGCGGGGAGGGGCACAGATACGCAGTATTTT. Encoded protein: CASKAGRGTDTQYF.

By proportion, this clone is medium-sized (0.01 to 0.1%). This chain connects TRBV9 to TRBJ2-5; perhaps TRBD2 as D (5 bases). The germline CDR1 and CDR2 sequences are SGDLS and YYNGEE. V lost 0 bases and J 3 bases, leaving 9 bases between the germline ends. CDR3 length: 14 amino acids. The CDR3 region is CASSVGTLEETQYF. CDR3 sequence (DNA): TGTGCCAGCAGCGTAGGGACTCTTGAAGAGACCCAGTACTTC.

The CDR3 spells CASSQPGQVTGELFF. CDR3 nucleotide sequence: TGTGCCAGTAGCCAACCGGGACAGGTCACCGGGGAGCTGTTTTTT. V and J are TRBV19 and TRBJ2-2; 8 bases align to TRBD1. After removal of 6 bases from V and 4 bases from J, the junction contained 7 bases not matched to a gene. The CDR3 contains 15 residues. Germline V gene data show CDR1 as LNHDA and CDR2 as SQIVND (reference sequence).

CDR3 in amino acids: CASSLVIENTEAFF. For the CDR3, the DNA is TGCGCCAGCAGCTTGGTTATAGAAAACACTGAAGCTTTCTTT. The rearrangement uses TRBV5-1 and TRBJ1-1, with D hard to call. Germline loops: CDR1 SGHRS, CDR2 YFSETQ. This CDR3 comprises 14 residues. The ends were cut back, 0 bases at V and 2 bases at J, with 8 bases in the middle.

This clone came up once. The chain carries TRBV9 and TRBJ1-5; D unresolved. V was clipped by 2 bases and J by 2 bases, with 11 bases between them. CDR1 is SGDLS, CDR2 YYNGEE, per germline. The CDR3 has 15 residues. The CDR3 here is CASSVGWEGNQPQHF. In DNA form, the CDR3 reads TGTGCCAGCAGCGTGGGGTGGGAGGGCAATCAGCCCCAGCATTTT.

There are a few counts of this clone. The CDR3 nucleotides read TGTGCCAGCGGACAGGGGGTTAACAATCAGCCCCAGCATTTT. Translating gives CASGQGVNNQPQHF. The genes are TRBV2 and TRBJ1-5; 10 bases fit TRBD1. J gave up 3 bases and V 8 bases, and 4 bases lay outside the gene matches. The length of the CDR3 is 14 residues. CDR1 SNHLY and CDR2 FYNNEI come from the germline V gene.

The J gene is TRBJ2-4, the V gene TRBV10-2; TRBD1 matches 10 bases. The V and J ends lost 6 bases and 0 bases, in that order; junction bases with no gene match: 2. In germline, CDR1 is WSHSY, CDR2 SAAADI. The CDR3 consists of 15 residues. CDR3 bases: TGCGCCAGCAGGGACAGGGGGAAAGCCAAAAACATTCAGTACTTC. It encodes CASRDRGKAKNIQYF.

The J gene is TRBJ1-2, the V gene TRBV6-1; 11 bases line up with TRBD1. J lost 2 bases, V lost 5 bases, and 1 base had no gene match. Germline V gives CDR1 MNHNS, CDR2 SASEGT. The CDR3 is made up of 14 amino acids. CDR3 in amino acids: CASSWDRGNYGYTF. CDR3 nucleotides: TGTGCCAGCAGTTGGGACAGGGGGAACTATGGCTACACCTTC.

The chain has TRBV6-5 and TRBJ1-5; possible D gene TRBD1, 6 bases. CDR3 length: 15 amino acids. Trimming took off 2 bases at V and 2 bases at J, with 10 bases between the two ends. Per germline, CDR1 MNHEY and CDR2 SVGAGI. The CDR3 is CASSYRGQGNQPQHF. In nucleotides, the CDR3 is TGTGCCAGCAGTTACAGGGGACAAGGCAATCAGCCCCAGCATTTT.

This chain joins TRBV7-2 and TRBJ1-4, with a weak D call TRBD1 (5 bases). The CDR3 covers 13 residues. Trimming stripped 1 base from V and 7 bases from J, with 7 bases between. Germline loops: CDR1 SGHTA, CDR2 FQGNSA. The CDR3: CASSLVQGEKLFF. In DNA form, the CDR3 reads TGTGCCAGCAGCTTAGTCCAGGGTGAAAAACTGTTTTTT.

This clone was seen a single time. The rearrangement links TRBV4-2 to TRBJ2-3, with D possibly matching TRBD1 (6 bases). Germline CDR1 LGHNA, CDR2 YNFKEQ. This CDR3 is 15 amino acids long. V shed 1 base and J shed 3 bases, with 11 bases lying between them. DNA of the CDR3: TGTGCCAGCAGCCAAGCTACAGGGTTTACAGATACGCAGTATTTT. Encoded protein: CASSQATGFTDTQYF.

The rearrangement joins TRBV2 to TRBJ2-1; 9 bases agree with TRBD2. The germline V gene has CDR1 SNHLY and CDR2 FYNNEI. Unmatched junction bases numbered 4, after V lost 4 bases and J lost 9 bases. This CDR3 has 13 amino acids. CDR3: CASSAGTSFEQFF. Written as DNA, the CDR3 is TGTGCCAGCAGTGCCGGGACTAGCTTTGAGCAGTTCTTC. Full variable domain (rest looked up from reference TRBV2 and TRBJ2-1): EPEVTQTPSHQVTQMGQEVILRCVPISNHLYFYWYRQILGQKVEFLVSFYNNEISEKSEIFDDQFSVERPDGSNFTLKIRSTKLEDSAMYFCASSAGTSFEQFFGPGTRLTVL.

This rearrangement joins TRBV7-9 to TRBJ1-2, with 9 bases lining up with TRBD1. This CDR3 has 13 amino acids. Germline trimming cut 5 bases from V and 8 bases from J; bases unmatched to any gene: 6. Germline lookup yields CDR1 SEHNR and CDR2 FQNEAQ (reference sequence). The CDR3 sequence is CASSPGQGEGYTF. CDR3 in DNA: TGTGCCAGCAGCCCGGGACAGGGTGAAGGCTACACCTTC. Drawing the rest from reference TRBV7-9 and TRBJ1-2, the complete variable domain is DTGVSQNPRHKITKRGQNVTFRCDPISEHNRLYWYRQTLGQGPEFLTYFQNEAQLEKSRLLSDRFSAERPKGSFSTLEIQRTEQGDSAMYLCASSPGQGEGYTFGSGTRLTVV.

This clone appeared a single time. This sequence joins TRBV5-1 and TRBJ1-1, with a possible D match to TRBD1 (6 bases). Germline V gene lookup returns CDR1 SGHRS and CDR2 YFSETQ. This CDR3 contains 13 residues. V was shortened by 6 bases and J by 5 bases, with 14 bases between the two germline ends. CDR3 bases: TGCGCCAGCATAGGGGGAGCAGGGACTGAAGCTTTCTTT. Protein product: CASIGGAGTEAFF.

The CDR3 is CASIEQGGTGELFF. CDR3 in DNA: TGTGCCAGCATCGAACAGGGCGGTACCGGGGAGCTGTTTTTT. The chain recombines TRBV6-5 with TRBJ2-2, with D possibly being TRBD1 (6 bases). The CDR3 loop spans 14 amino acids. Germline V lookup: CDR1 MNHEY, CDR2 SVGAGI. V lost 7 bases and J lost 5, with 14 bases in between.

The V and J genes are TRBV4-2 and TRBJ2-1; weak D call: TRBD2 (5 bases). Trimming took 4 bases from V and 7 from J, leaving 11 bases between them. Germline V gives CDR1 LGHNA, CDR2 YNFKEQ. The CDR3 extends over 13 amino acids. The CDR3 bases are TGTGCCAGCAGCCCGCGAACGGGGAATGAGCAGTTCTTC. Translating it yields CASSPRTGNEQFF.

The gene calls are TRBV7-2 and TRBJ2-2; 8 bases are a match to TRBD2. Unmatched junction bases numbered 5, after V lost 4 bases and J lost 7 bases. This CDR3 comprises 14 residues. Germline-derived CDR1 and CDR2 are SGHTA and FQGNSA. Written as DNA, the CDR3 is TGTGCCAGCAGCTCCTCCGGGGGGGTCGGGGAGCTGTTTTTT. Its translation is CASSSSGGVGELFF.

CDR3 protein: CASRIGGADTGELFF. The DNA for the CDR3 is TGTGCCAGCAGGATTGGGGGGGCCGACACCGGGGAGCTGTTTTTT. The chain uses TRBV28 and TRBJ2-2, with D possibly TRBD2 on 7 matching bases. CDR3 size: 15 residues. Between the trimmed V and J ends, which lost 6 bases and 3 bases, there was a span of 14 bases. Germline values: CDR1 MDHEN, CDR2 SYDVKM.

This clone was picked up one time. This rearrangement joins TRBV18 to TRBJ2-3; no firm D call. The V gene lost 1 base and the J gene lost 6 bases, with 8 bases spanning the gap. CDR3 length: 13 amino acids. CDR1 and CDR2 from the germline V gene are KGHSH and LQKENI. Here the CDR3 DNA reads TGTGCCAGCTCACCACTCTCTCTTGATACGCAGTATTTT. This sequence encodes CASSPLSLDTQYF. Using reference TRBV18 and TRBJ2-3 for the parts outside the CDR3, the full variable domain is NAGVMQNPRHLVRRRGQEARLRCSPMKGHSHVYWYRQLPEEGLKFMVYLQKENIIDESGMPKERFSAEFPKEGPSILRIQQVVRGDSAAYFCASSPLSLDTQYFGPGTRLTVL.